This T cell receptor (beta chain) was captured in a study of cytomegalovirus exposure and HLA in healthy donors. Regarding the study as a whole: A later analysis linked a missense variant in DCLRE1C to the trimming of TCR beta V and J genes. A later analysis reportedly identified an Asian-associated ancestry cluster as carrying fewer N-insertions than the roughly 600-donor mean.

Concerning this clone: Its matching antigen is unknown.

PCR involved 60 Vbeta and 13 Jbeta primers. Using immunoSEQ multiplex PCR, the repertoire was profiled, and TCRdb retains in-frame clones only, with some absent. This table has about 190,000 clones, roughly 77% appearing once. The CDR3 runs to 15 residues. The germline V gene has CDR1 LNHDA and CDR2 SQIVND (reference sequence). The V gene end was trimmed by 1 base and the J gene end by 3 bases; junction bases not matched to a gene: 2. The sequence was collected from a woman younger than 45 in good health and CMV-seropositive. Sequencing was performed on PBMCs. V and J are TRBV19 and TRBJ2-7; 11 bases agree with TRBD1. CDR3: CASSIGTGGNYEQYF. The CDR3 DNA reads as TGTGCCAGTAGTATAGGGACAGGGGGCAACTACGAGCAGTACTTC.